This T cell receptor (beta chain) originates from a study of cytomegalovirus exposure and HLA in healthy donors. This CDR3 region has 14 residues. The V gene's germline CDR1 is SGHDN and CDR2 FVKESK. Trimming left V 1 base short and J 5 bases short, with 12 bases between. Vbeta (60) and Jbeta (13) primers were used in the PCR. TCRdb keeps only in-frame clones here, not all; method: immunoSEQ multiplex PCR. Altogether around 150,000 clones are present, approximately 77% being singletons, with the ten largest covering 4.9%. Remarks on this clone: Its antigen is still unknown.

Notes on the study in general: Some segments of the V type, notably TRBV6-2 and TRBV6-3, were excluded as indistinguishable. Later work found most CMV-associated TCR beta chains apparently HLA-restricted.

J is TRBJ2-7 and V is TRBV14; possibly TRBD1 for D (6 bases). This TCR was recovered from a woman aged 45 to 65 in good health and CMV-seronegative. What was sequenced was PBMCs. CDR3 sequence reads: CASSQGQGYDEQYF. The CDR3 bases are TGTGCCAGCAGCCAAGGCCAGGGGTATGACGAGCAGTACTTC. The full variable domain, rest sourced from reference TRBV14 and TRBJ2-7, is EAGVTQFPSHSVIEKGQTVTLRCDPISGHDNLYWYRRVMGKEIKFLLHFVKESKQDESGMPNNRFLAERTGGTYSTLKVQPAELEDSGVYFCASSQGQGYDEQYFGPGTRLTVT.